This is a list of T cell receptor beta chains from one sample in a study of blood T cells in healthy people across ages. MiXCR, run by TCRdb on the 5' RACE reads, gives a single entry per CDR3 protein. The sample yields fewer than 1,200,000 distinct CDR3 sequences, under 30% seen once. The same specimen was also included in a second study, on T cells of mothers and their children.

Source material: blood. These receptors were collected from a girl aged 2 to 10 in good health. Both conserved end residues are part of each CDR3. The D gene is left open where the match is weak. Part of the rows lack a size; the others show once, few, many or a class for expanded clones.

V: TRBV5-1; J: TRBJ1-4; size: few; D: TRBD1; DNA: TGCGCCAGCAGCCCTCAACCACCGACAGGGGTAAATGAAAGACTGTTTTTT; CDR3: CASSPQPPTGVNERLFF
V: TRBV28; J: TRBJ1-1; size: few; D: NA; DNA: TGTGCCAGCAGTCTCAGGACTGTGAACACTGAAGCTTTCTTT; CDR3: CASSLRTVNTEAFF
V: TRBV20-1; J: TRBJ2-3; size: few; D: NA; DNA: TGCAGTGCTAGTGGCGAATTTACGGGGGGCACAGATACGCAGTATTTT; CDR3: CSASGEFTGGTDTQYF
V: TRBV7-6; J: TRBJ1-5; size: few; D: TRBD1; DNA: TGTGCCAGCAGCGTAAACAGGGGAAGAGACAATCAGCCCCAGCATTTT; CDR3: CASSVNRGRDNQPQHF
V: TRBV5-1; J: TRBJ2-3; size: NA; D: NA; DNA: TGCGCCAGCAGCTTGTTCACTCAATCCCAAGATACGCAGTATTTT; CDR3: CASSLFTQSQDTQYF
V: TRBV18; J: TRBJ1-4; size: few; D: NA; DNA: TGTGCCAGCTCACCGGTTGCAGGGGAGTATGAAAAACTGTTTTTT; CDR3: CASSPVAGEYEKLFF
V: TRBV7-2; J: TRBJ2-6; size: NA; D: NA; DNA: TGTGCCAGCAGCTTAGCCCCGGTACGAGCTGGGGCCAACGTCCTGACTTTC; CDR3: CASSLAPVRAGANVLTF
V: TRBV6-1; J: TRBJ2-7; size: many; D: TRBD1; DNA: TGTGCCAGCAGCGAGACAGGGTCCTACGAGCAGTACTTC; CDR3: CASSETGSYEQYF
V: TRBV10-3; J: TRBJ2-1; size: NA; D: NA; DNA: TGTGCCATCTCAATAAGGTTAGGGCATGAGCAGTTCTTC; CDR3: CAISIRLGHEQFF
V: TRBV6-6; J: TRBJ2-7; size: few; D: NA; DNA: TGTGCCAGCAGTTACTTTCGGGGGGCCAGCTCCTACGAGCAGTACTTC; CDR3: CASSYFRGASSYEQYF
V: TRBV11-2; J: TRBJ2-5; size: NA; D: TRBD1; DNA: TGTGCCAGCAGCCCCGGGACAGGGGCCTCTGCCGGGACCCAGTACTTC; CDR3: CASSPGTGASAGTQYF
V: TRBV4-3; J: TRBJ2-7; size: NA; D: NA; DNA: TGCGCCAGCAGCCAAGATTACAGGACCTGGGCCTACGAGCAGTACTTC; CDR3: CASSQDYRTWAYEQYF
V: TRBV4-1; J: TRBJ2-1; size: NA; D: NA; DNA: TGCGCCAGCAGTCGGATAGGGACCTCCTACAATGAGCAGTTCTTC; CDR3: CASSRIGTSYNEQFF
V: TRBV12-3/TRBV12-4; J: TRBJ2-1; size: NA; D: NA; DNA: TGTGCCAGCAGTTTTAGGCAGGGTGGTAATGAGCAGTTCTTC; CDR3: CASSFRQGGNEQFF
V: TRBV6-5; J: TRBJ2-3; size: few; D: TRBD2; DNA: TGTGCCAGCAGTTACTCGGGACTAGCGAACACAGATACGCAGTATTTT; CDR3: CASSYSGLANTDTQYF
V: TRBV5-1; J: TRBJ2-7; size: few; D: NA; DNA: TGCGCCAGCAGCTTGGAGGCAGGGTCGGGAGAGCAGTACTTC; CDR3: CASSLEAGSGEQYF
V: TRBV25-1; J: TRBJ2-7; size: few; D: NA; DNA: TGTGCCAGCAGCCCACCTAAGGGATTTAGCTCCTACGAGCAGTACTTC; CDR3: CASSPPKGFSSYEQYF
V: TRBV6-5; J: TRBJ2-7; size: few; D: NA; DNA: TGTGCCAGCAGGGCGGGACAAAGCTACGAGCAGTACTTC; CDR3: CASRAGQSYEQYF
V: TRBV29-1; J: TRBJ1-2; size: few; D: NA; DNA: TGCAGCGTTGAAGATCCGACAGAGAACTATGGCTACACCTTC; CDR3: CSVEDPTENYGYTF
V: TRBV10-3; J: TRBJ2-1; size: NA; D: TRBD1; DNA: TGTGCCATCAGTGGGGGGACAGGCTACAATGAGCAGTTCTTC; CDR3: CAISGGTGYNEQFF
V: TRBV7-2; J: TRBJ2-5; size: NA; D: NA; DNA: TGTGCCAGCAGCTCGGACTCGGCGGAGACCCAGTACTTC; CDR3: CASSSDSAETQYF
V: TRBV11-2; J: TRBJ2-7; size: few; D: NA; DNA: TGTGCCAGCAGCCAGACTGGAGCTACGGTCGAGCAGTACTTC; CDR3: CASSQTGATVEQYF
V: TRBV7-9; J: TRBJ2-1; size: NA; D: NA; DNA: TGTGCCAGCAAGTCGGGCAGTACGAGCTCCTACAATGAGCAGTTCTTC; CDR3: CASKSGSTSSYNEQFF
V: TRBV11-2; J: TRBJ2-3; size: few; D: NA; DNA: TGTGCCAGCAGCTTAGGAATGGTAGGACATTCTAGCACAGATACGCAGTATTTT; CDR3: CASSLGMVGHSSTDTQYF
V: TRBV7-2; J: TRBJ1-1; size: NA; D: NA; DNA: TGTGCCAGCAGCTCGGGACTCAACCCGAGTACTTTCTTT; CDR3: CASSSGLNPSTFF
V: TRBV11-2; J: TRBJ2-5; size: NA; D: NA; DNA: TGTGCCAGCAGCTTAGTGGGGGCTGAGCTTTTGATGGAGACCCAGTACTTC; CDR3: CASSLVGAELLMETQYF
V: TRBV29-1; J: TRBJ1-2; size: NA; D: TRBD1; DNA: TGCAGCGTTTGGGTCGGGACAGGGGACTATGGCTACACCTTC; CDR3: CSVWVGTGDYGYTF
V: TRBV28; J: TRBJ1-1; size: few; D: NA; DNA: TGTGCCAGCCGGGAGGGCACTGAAGCTTTCTTT; CDR3: CASREGTEAFF
V: TRBV5-1; J: TRBJ1-1; size: few; D: NA; DNA: TGCGCCAGCAGCGCCGCGGGAGGGGCTGCTTACTTCACTGAAGCTTTCTTT; CDR3: CASSAAGGAAYFTEAFF
V: TRBV11-2; J: TRBJ1-3; size: NA; D: NA; DNA: TGTGCCAGCAGCTTAGAACAGGCCTACTCTGGAAACACCATATATTTT; CDR3: CASSLEQAYSGNTIYF
V: TRBV5-1; J: TRBJ2-7; size: NA; D: NA; DNA: TGCGCCAGCAGCTCCACTGATAACGAGCAGTACTTC; CDR3: CASSSTDNEQYF
V: TRBV9; J: TRBJ2-1; size: NA; D: TRBD1; DNA: TGTGCCAGCAGCGTGGGCGACAGGGCGAAGAGCTCCTACAATGAGCAGTTCTTC; CDR3: CASSVGDRAKSSYNEQFF
V: TRBV2; J: TRBJ2-6; size: NA; D: TRBD1; DNA: TGTGCCAGCAGCCGGGGACAGCTTCTAGTTCCTGGGGCCAACGTCCTGACTTTC; CDR3: CASSRGQLLVPGANVLTF
V: TRBV7-8; J: TRBJ2-5; size: NA; D: NA; DNA: TGTGCCAGCAGACCGCCCGTCGGGACACCTCGGGAGACCCAGTACTTC; CDR3: CASRPPVGTPRETQYF
V: TRBV7-2; J: TRBJ2-3; size: few; D: TRBD1; DNA: TGTGCCAGCAGCTCTGTATCAGGGGGCGCAGATACGCAGTATTTT; CDR3: CASSSVSGGADTQYF
V: TRBV7-8; J: TRBJ2-1; size: few; D: TRBD2; DNA: TGTGCCAGCAGCCTGGGACTAGCGGGAGACCCTCTCTACAATGAGCAGTTCTTC; CDR3: CASSLGLAGDPLYNEQFF
V: TRBV27; J: TRBJ2-1; size: few; D: NA; DNA: TGTGCCAGCAGTTTTCAGGGAAACAATGAGCAGTTCTTC; CDR3: CASSFQGNNEQFF
V: TRBV7-2; J: TRBJ2-1; size: NA; D: NA; DNA: TGTGCCAGCAGCTTACGGTGGCTAGACAATGAGCAGTTCTTC; CDR3: CASSLRWLDNEQFF
V: TRBV13; J: TRBJ2-7; size: NA; D: NA; DNA: TGTGCCAGCAGCTTAATGCCCGGGGATTGGGACGAGCAGTACTTC; CDR3: CASSLMPGDWDEQYF
V: TRBV29-1; J: TRBJ1-2; size: NA; D: NA; DNA: TGCAGCGTTGATCGGGGTTTCTATGGCTACACCTTC; CDR3: CSVDRGFYGYTF
V: TRBV28; J: TRBJ2-5; size: NA; D: TRBD2; DNA: TGTGCCAGCAGTTCCACAGGGACTAGCGGGACCGAAGAGACCCAGTACTTC; CDR3: CASSSTGTSGTEETQYF
V: TRBV7-9; J: TRBJ2-1; size: NA; D: TRBD2; DNA: TGTGCCAGCAGCTTAGCCACGGGACTAGCGGGAGTCAATGGGCAGTTCTTC; CDR3: CASSLATGLAGVNGQFF
V: TRBV7-9; J: TRBJ2-5; size: few; D: NA; DNA: TGTGCCAGCAGCTTAGGTGGGCTCGGGCAGCAAGAGACCCAGTACTTC; CDR3: CASSLGGLGQQETQYF
V: TRBV3-1; J: TRBJ2-1; size: NA; D: NA; DNA: TGTGCCAGCAGCCACGGAGAGGCGTCCTACAATGAGCAGTTCTTC; CDR3: CASSHGEASYNEQFF
V: TRBV7-6; J: TRBJ2-5; size: few; D: NA; DNA: TGTGCCAGCAGCTTAGTGCCGGTCCAAGAGACCCAGTACTTC; CDR3: CASSLVPVQETQYF
V: TRBV12-5; J: TRBJ2-1; size: few; D: TRBD2; DNA: TGTGCTAGTGGTTTATCTAGCGGCGCGTACAATGAGCAGTTCTTC; CDR3: CASGLSSGAYNEQFF
V: TRBV3-1; J: TRBJ1-1; size: few; D: NA; DNA: TGTGCCAGCAGCCAAGGTTGGGGAGTTACTGAAGCTTTCTTT; CDR3: CASSQGWGVTEAFF
V: TRBV11-2; J: TRBJ2-5; size: few; D: NA; DNA: TGTGCCAGCAGCGAGGGGACCTCCTCGGCCGAGACCCAGTACTTC; CDR3: CASSEGTSSAETQYF
V: TRBV6-1; J: TRBJ2-1; size: few; D: TRBD2; DNA: TGTGCCAGCAGTGAAGTGAGACTAGCGGGATTGGGAACCTACAACGAGCAGTTCTTC; CDR3: CASSEVRLAGLGTYNEQFF
V: TRBV7-9; J: TRBJ2-5; size: NA; D: NA; DNA: TGTGCCAGCAGCTCAGACTCCGGCAGGGCGAACCAAGAGACCCAGTACTTC; CDR3: CASSSDSGRANQETQYF